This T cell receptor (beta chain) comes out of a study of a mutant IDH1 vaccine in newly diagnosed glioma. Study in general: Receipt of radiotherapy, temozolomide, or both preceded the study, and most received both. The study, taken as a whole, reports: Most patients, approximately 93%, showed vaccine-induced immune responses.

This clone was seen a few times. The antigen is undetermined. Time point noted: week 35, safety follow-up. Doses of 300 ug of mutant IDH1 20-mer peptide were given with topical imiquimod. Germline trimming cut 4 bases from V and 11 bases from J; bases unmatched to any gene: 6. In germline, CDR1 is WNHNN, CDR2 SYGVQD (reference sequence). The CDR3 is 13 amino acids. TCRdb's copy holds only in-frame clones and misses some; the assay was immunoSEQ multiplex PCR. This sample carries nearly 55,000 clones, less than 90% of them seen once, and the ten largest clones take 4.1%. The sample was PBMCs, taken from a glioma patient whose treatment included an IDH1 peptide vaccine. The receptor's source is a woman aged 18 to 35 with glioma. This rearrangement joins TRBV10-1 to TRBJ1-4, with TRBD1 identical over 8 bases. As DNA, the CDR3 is TGCGCCAGCAGTGGTGACAGGGGAGGGAAACTGTTTTTT. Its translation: CASSGDRGGKLFF.